What follows are 8 T cell receptor beta chains derived from one specimen sequenced in a study of human T cells and chemical hapten exposure. TCRdb re-analysed the RACE reads in MiXCR, keeping a single row per CDR3 protein. The profile shows just under 350,000 distinct CDR3 sequences, approximately 6.3% of them singletons. The sample's time point: patch test 1, 2 weeks after DPC sensitization. The sample's treatment: therapeutic diphenylcyclopropenone sensitization with weekly scalp DPC. Sequencing used whole blood, obtained in connection with sensitization to the hapten diphenylcyclopropenone (DPC). The receptors come from a young woman with alopecia areata. Some clones in this sample may be carry-over from other donors' samples.

This clonotype was detected ten times or more. The chain is built from TRBV20-1 and TRBJ1-2, with a tentative D call TRBD1 (6 bases). V shed 5 bases and J shed 6 bases, with 13 bases lying between them. The CDR3 loop spans 12 amino acids. Germline lookup yields CDR1 DFQATT and CDR2 SNEGSKA (reference sequence). The CDR3 loop reads CSAEEDSNGYTF. The DNA for the CDR3 is TGCAGTGCTGAAGAGGACAGTAATGGCTACACCTTC.

The rearrangement joins TRBV5-1 to TRBJ1-4; TRBD1 matches at 7 bases. CDR1 and CDR2 from the germline V gene are SGHRS and YFSETQ. V gave up 0 bases and J gave up 5 bases; unmatched junction bases: 7. CDR3 length equals 16 residues. Here the CDR3 reads CASSLEWGTANEKLFF. The CDR3 DNA reads TGCGCCAGCAGCTTGGAGTGGGGGACAGCGAATGAAAAACTGTTTTTT.

This clonotype was detected many times. This chain links TRBV12-3 or TRBV12-4 with TRBJ2-6; D remains unclear. The CDR3 totals 16 residues. The V end lost 5 bases, the J end lost 0 bases, and 11 bases lay between the germline ends. The CDR3 nucleotides are TGTGCCAGCAGTGATAAGAAGGGCTCTGGGGCCAACGTCCTGACTTTC. This encodes CASSDKKGSGANVLTF.

A few counts support this clonotype. J is TRBJ1-1 and V is TRBV5-1; D is unclear. This CDR3 is 13 amino acids long. Trimming removed 1 base at V and 4 bases at J, with 8 bases between. Germline-derived CDR1 and CDR2 are SGHRS and YFSETQ. The CDR3 nucleotides read TGCGCCAGCAGCTTGTTTAGGAGCACTGAAGCTTTCTTT. Its protein is CASSLFRSTEAFF.

This clonotype was recorded a few times. The chain has TRBV11-2 and TRBJ1-5, with 7 bases aligning to TRBD1. J gave up 4 bases and V 6 bases, and 9 bases lay outside the gene matches. The germline CDR1 and CDR2 sequences are SGHAT and FQNNGV. The CDR3 has 15 residues. This CDR3 is CASSSGQALNQPQHF. The DNA of the CDR3 is TGTGCCAGCAGTTCCGGACAGGCTTTGAATCAGCCCCAGCATTTT.

Only a few counts were recorded for this clonotype. The chain recombines TRBV6-2 or TRBV6-3 with TRBJ1-5; D is possibly TRBD1 (5 bases). Trimming pared 6 bases from V and 0 bases from J, leaving 15 bases between. This CDR3 is 16 amino acids long. Germline CDR1 and CDR2: MNHEY and SVGEGT. The CDR3 loop reads CASSRDRPNSNQPQHF. As DNA, the CDR3 is TGTGCCAGCAGCCGCGACAGACCTAATAGCAATCAGCCCCAGCATTTT.

Only a few counts were recorded for this clonotype. V usage is TRBV6-5 and J usage is TRBJ1-1, with 9 bases matching TRBD1. Germline CDR1 MNHEY, CDR2 SVGAGI. The junction had 1 base not matched to a gene; V was cut back by 2 bases and J by 6 bases. CDR3 length: 13 residues. This chain's CDR3 is CASSYGTGPEAFF. The CDR3 DNA follows: TGTGCCAGCAGTTACGGGACAGGGCCTGAAGCTTTCTTT.

This clonotype appeared many times. The chain joins TRBV16 to TRBJ2-6; no clear D. CDR3 size: 13 residues. Trimming stripped 2 bases from V and 4 bases from J, with 3 bases between. CDR1 and CDR2 (germline): KGHSY, FQNENV. The CDR3, as DNA: TGTGCCAGCAGCCAACTAGGGGCCAACGTCCTGACTTTC. It translates to CASSQLGANVLTF. Supplemented by reference TRBV16 and TRBJ2-6, the full variable domain reads GEEVAQTPKHLVRGEGQKAKLYCAPIKGHSYVFWYQQVLKNEFKFLISFQNENVFDETGMPKERFSAKCLPNSPCSLEIQATKLEDSAVYFCASSQLGANVLTFGAGSRLTVL.